This TCR beta chain came from a study of T-cell memory formation after mild COVID-19. Overall study: Each donor largely had its own TCR clusters.

The V gene's germline CDR1 is SEHNR and CDR2 FQNEAQ (reference sequence). This CDR3 comprises 16 residues. V lost 5 bases and J 3 bases, leaving 19 bases between the germline ends. TCRdb re-called the 5' RACE reads with MiXCR, one entry per CDR3 protein. The sample records about 600,000 distinct CDR3 sequences, roughly 21% being singletons. The specimen sequenced was PBMCs or a T cell subset sorted from them (not recorded which). The chain is built from TRBV7-9 and TRBJ2-5, with D possibly being TRBD2 (5 bases). The sequence was collected from an adult woman who had mild COVID-19 (a few samples of this study predate the infection). Cell type and time point are not known. The CDR3 reads CASSPETGIIKETQYF. The DNA for the CDR3 is TGTGCCAGCAGCCCAGAGACCGGGATCATTAAAGAGACCCAGTACTTC.